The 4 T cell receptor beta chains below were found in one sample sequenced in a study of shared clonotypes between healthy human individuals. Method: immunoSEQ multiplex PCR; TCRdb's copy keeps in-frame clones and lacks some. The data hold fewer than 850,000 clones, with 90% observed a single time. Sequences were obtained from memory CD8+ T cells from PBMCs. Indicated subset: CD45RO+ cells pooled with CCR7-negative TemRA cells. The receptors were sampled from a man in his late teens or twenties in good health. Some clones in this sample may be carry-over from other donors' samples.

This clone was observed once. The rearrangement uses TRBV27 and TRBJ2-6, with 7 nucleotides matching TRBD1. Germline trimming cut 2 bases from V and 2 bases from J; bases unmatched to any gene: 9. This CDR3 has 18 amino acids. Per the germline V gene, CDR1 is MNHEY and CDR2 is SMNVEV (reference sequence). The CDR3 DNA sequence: TGTGCCAGCAGTTTAAGAGGGGGCCAATTTGCTGGGGCCAACGTCCTGACTTTC. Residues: CASSLRGGQFAGANVLTF.

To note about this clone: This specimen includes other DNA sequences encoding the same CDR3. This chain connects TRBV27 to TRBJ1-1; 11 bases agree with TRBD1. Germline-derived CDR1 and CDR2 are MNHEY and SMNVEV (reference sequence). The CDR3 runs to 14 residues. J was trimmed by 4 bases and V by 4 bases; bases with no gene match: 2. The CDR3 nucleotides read TGTGCCAGCAGTTGGACAGGGGGCTCCACTGAAGCTTTCTTT. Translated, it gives CASSWTGGSTEAFF.

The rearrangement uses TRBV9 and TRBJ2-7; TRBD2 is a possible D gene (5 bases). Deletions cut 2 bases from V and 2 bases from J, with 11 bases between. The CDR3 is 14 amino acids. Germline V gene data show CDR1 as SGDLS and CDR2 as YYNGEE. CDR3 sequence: CASSVFGGPYEQYF. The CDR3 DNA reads TGTGCCAGCAGCGTGTTTGGCGGGCCCTACGAGCAGTACTTC.

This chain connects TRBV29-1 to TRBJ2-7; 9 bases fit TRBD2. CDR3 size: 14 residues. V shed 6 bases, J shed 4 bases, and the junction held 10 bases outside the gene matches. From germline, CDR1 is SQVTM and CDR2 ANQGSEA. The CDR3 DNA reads TGCAGCGTCGCCGGGGCTAGCGGGACGTACGAGCAGTACTTC. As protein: CSVAGASGTYEQYF.